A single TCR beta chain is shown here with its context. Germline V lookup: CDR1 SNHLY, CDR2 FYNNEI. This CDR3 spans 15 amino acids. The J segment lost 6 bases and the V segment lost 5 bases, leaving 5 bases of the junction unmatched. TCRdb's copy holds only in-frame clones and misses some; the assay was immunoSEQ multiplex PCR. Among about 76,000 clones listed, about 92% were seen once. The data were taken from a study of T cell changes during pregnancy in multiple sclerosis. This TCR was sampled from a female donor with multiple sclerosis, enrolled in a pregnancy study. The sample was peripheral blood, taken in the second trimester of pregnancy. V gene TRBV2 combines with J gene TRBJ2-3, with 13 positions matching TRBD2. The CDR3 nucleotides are TGTGCCAGCAGTTCACTAGCGGGGGGGCGGGATACGCAGTATTTT. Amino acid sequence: CASSSLAGGRDTQYF.